This TCR beta chain derives from a study of T-cell reconstitution after alpha-beta-depleted transplantation in children. Library preparation (for TCRbeta) was performed with unique molecular identifiers. MiXCR, run by TCRdb on the PCR reads, gives a single entry per CDR3 protein. The repertoire consists of around 52,000 distinct CDR3 sequences, with approximately 6.1% occurring once and the leading ten covering about 33%. Study-wide points: Newly produced T cells mostly provided counts and TCRbeta diversity after one year, as hyperexpanded clones declined. Roughly two months post-transplant, alpha-beta T cells reportedly originated from several hundred graft clones that had expanded. Surviving thymic progenitors and recipient T cells were the source of high TCRbeta diversity at day 60 in some patients.

This clonotype was recorded many times. Antigen: not known. V gave up 0 bases and J gave up 4 bases; unmatched junction bases: 5. The CDR3 has 16 amino acids. CDR1 is SGHKS, CDR2 YYEKEE, per germline (reference sequence). The receptor was derived from a female patient between 2 and 15 years old who had a stem cell transplant for aplastic anemia, so the T cells may come from the graft donor. The genes are TRBV5-5 and TRBJ2-3, with TRBD1 matching over 10 bases. Sequences were derived from PBMCs, mostly from graft donor cells, sampled 60 days after TCRalphabeta/CD19-depleted stem cell transplant. The CDR3 region is CASSLGGGQGSDTQYF. Here the CDR3 DNA reads TGTGCCAGCAGCTTGGGGGGGGGACAGGGGTCAGATACGCAGTATTTT. The full variable domain, completed using reference TRBV5-5 and TRBJ2-3, is DAGVTQSPTHLIKTRGQQVTLRCSPISGHKSVSWYQQVLGQGPQFIFQYYEKEERGRGNFPDRFSARQFPNYSSELNVNALLLGDSALYLCASSLGGGQGSDTQYFGPGTRLTVL.